This T cell receptor beta chain was documented in a study of human T cells and chemical hapten exposure (dated by TCRdb to the early 2020s). Broadly, across the study: For sensitization, 2% DPC in acetone was applied to a roughly 2 cm by roughly 2 cm area of upper inner arm skin. Throughout the study period of 20 to 25 weeks, patients also received therapeutic DPC doses to the scalp every week. Patch testing was performed on the upper back with Finn chambers containing 0.01% DPC, and the patch tests were scored after 6 days according to International Contact Dermatitis Research Group standards. Most of the patients in the cohort were female, and the cohort covered alopecia areata with under or over 50% scalp involvement, alopecia totalis and alopecia universalis. Libraries were pooled for sequencing, and per-sample TCR yields varied mainly because of small differences in library volumes within the pool. Peripheral blood TCR repertoire changes were tracked in vivo in alopecia patients during primary and secondary sensitization to the hapten diphenylcyclopropenone (DPC). Blood samples were taken from patients before sensitization (week 0) and then at 2, 6 and about 24 weeks after DPC sensitization. Some 29 alopecia patients provided blood for TCR sequencing at one to four time points (pre-sensitization, 2, 6 and 24 weeks).

This clonotype was observed a few times. It has no known antigen specificity. Base qualities are not recorded, but no much larger clone differs from it by a single base. V lost 0 bases and J lost 0 bases, and the count of bases not matched to a germline gene is 3. CDR1 and CDR2 are read off the germline V gene as SGDLS and YYNGEE. Taken from cysteine to phenylalanine, the CDR3 has 15 residues. Of all the DNA, just the CDR3 is kept, 45 bases in frame from base 1. The investigation overall reported the following: Because every patient had alopecia, a presumed autoimmune disease, the patients' immune response might differ from that of healthy individuals. Compared with pre-sensitization or healthy control sets, expanded TCRs formed significantly more large CDR3 similarity clusters, which is consistent with antigen-driven responses. Patch test score was positively correlated with the number of PT1 expanded TCRs, with significance at thresholds 8, 16 and 32 but not at 4. The number of TCRs above 1 in 1000 frequency did not change with DPC sensitization; there was no evidence of global repertoire structure alterations. Repeated subsampling changed both the strength of the expansion versus patch-test correlation and the threshold at which that correlation became significant.

Library construction relied on RACE. These reads were obtained on a NextSeq 500. During library preparation, unique molecular identifiers were attached to individual cDNA molecules so that TCRs could be counted in a quantitative, reproducible way. Each blood RNA sample was used to sequence both TCR alpha and TCR beta chains. In the original analysis: A median of around 96,000 TCRs per sample was observed, with a range of about 20,000 to 750,000. The Decombinator software suite was used to annotate the V, J and CDR3 of the TCR reads. For the PS versus PT1 abundance plots, all samples were subsampled to the same number of TCRs (28,000). Expanded TCRs were defined as absent before sensitization and observed at least eight times at the 2-week time point. TCRdb redid the processing of the public reads, applying fastp at Q25 and MiXCR, and retained in-frame beta chains. A single entry per CDR3 protein holds the most common genes and DNA from its merged rows. What appears here as the V and J calls and clone size reflects TCRdb's work, not the paper's. The sample has approximately 350,000 distinct CDR3 sequences on record, around 7% of them singletons. Less than 10% of the sample lies in the top ten.

Taken with the paper, the label for time point translates to: patch test 1, 2 weeks after DPC sensitization. Per the publication, the treatment or condition label means: therapeutic diphenylcyclopropenone sensitization with weekly scalp DPC. Blood at each patch-test visit was drawn before the patch test was applied. To be eligible, patients had to be aged 18 to 70, diagnosed with alopecia and judged suitable for DPC therapy, while pregnant patients were excluded. Total RNA was extracted from unfractionated whole blood that had been collected in Tempus Blood RNA tubes. Here the chain combines TRBV9 and TRBJ2-7, with 7 bases matching TRBD1. The sequence was obtained from a woman between 18 and 29 years old with alopecia areata. Some clones in this sample may be carry-over from other donors' samples. Sequencing was performed on whole blood, taken in connection with sensitization to the hapten diphenylcyclopropenone (DPC). The CDR3 loop reads CASSVEGQLSYEQYF. The sequenced DNA is TGTGCCAGCAGCGTAGAGGGACAGCTCTCCTACGAGCAGTACTTC.